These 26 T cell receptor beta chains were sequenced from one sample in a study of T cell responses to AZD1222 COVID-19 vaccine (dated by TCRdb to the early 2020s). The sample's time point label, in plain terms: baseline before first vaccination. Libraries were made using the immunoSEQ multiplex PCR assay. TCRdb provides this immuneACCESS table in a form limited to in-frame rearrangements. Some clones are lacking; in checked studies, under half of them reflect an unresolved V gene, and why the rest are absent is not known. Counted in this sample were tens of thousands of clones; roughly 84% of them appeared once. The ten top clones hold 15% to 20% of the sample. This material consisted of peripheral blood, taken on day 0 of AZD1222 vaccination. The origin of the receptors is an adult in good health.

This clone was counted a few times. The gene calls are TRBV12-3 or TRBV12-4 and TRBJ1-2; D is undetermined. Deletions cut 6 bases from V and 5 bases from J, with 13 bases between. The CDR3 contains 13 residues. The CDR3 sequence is CASSRLPRYGYTF. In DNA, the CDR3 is TGTGCCAGCAGCCGACTCCCCCGATATGGCTACACCTTC.

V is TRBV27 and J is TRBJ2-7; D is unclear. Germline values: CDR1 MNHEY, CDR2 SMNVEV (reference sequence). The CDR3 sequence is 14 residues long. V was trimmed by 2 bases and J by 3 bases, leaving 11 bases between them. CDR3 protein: CASSLKPANYEQYF. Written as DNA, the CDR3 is TGTGCCAGCAGTTTAAAACCCGCTAACTACGAGCAGTACTTC.

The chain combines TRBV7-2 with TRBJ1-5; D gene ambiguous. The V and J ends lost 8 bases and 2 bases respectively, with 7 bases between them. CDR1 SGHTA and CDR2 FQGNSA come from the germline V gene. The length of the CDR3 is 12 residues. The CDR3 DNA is TGTGCCAGCGCGGCGGGCAATCAGCCCCAGCATTTT. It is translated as CASAAGNQPQHF.

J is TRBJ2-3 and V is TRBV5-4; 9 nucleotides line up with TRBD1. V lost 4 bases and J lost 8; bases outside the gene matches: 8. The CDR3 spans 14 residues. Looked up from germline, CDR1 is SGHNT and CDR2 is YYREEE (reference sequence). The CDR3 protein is CASSLGQGQGTQYF. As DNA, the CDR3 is TGTGCCAGCAGCCTAGGACAGGGGCAGGGTACGCAGTATTTT. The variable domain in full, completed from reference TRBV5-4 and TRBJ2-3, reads ETGVTQSPTHLIKTRGQQVTLRCSSQSGHNTVSWYQQALGQGPQFIFQYYREEENGRGNFPPRFSGLQFPNYSSELNVNALELDDSALYLCASSLGQGQGTQYFGPGTRLTVL.

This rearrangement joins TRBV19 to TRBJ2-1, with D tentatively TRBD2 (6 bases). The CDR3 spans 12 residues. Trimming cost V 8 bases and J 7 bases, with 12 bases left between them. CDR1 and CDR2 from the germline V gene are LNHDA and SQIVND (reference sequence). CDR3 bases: TGTGCCAGTCGCCGCGGGGAGAATGAGCAGTTCTTC. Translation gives CASRRGENEQFF.

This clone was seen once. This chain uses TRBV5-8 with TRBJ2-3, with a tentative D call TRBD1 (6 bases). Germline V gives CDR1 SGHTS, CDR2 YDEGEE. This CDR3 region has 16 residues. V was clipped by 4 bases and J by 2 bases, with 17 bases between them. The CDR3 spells CASSPSGVGATDTQYF. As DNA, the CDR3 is TGTGCCAGCAGCCCTTCCGGGGTGGGGGCCACAGATACGCAGTATTTT.

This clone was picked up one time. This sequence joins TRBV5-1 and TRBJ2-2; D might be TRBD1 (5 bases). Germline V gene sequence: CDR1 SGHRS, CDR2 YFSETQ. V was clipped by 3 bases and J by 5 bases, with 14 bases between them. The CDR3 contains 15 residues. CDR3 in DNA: TGCGCCAGCAGCTCCCTTAGGGGCTGGACCGGGGAGCTGTTTTTT. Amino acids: CASSSLRGWTGELFF.

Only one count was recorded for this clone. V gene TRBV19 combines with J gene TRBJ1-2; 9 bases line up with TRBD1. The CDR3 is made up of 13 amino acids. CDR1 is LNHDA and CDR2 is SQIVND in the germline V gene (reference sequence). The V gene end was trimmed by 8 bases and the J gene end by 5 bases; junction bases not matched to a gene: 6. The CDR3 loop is CASSWTGAYGYTF. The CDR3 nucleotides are TGTGCCAGTTCCTGGACAGGGGCTTATGGCTACACCTTC.

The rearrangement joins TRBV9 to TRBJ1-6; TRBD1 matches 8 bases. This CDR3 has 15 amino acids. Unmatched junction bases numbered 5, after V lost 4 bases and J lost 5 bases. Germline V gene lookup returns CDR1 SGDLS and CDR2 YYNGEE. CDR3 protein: CASSPDRVHNSPLHF. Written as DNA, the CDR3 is TGTGCCAGCAGCCCGGACAGGGTCCATAATTCACCCCTCCACTTT.

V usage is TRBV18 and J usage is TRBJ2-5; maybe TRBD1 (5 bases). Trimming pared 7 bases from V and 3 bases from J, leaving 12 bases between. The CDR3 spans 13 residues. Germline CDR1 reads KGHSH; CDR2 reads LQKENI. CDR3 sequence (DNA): TGTGCCAGCTACAACAGGAATGAAGAGACCCAGTACTTC. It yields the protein CASYNRNEETQYF.

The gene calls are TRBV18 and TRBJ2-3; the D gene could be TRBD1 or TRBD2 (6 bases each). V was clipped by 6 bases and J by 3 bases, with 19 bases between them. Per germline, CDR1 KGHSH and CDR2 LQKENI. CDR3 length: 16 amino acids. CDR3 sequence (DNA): TGTGCCAGCTCCCAAGACAGGAGGGTTGGGACAGATACGCAGTATTTT. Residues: CASSQDRRVGTDTQYF. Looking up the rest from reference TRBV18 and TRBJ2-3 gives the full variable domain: NAGVMQNPRHLVRRRGQEARLRCSPMKGHSHVYWYRQLPEEGLKFMVYLQKENIIDESGMPKERFSAEFPKEGPSILRIQQVVRGDSAAYFCASSQDRRVGTDTQYFGPGTRLTVL.

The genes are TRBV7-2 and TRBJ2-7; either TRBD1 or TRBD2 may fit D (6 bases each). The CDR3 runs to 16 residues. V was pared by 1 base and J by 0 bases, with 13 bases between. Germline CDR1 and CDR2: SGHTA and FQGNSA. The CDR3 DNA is TGTGCCAGCAGCTTAGGAGGGGGGATCAGCTCCTACGAGCAGTACTTC. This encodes CASSLGGGISSYEQYF.

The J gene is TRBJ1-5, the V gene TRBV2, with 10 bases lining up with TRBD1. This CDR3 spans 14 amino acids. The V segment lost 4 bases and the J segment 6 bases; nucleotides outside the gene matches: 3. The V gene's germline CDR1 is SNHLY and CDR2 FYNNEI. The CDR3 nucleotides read TGTGCCAGCAGTGGGACAGGGGGAACTCAGCCCCAGCATTTT. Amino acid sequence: CASSGTGGTQPQHF.

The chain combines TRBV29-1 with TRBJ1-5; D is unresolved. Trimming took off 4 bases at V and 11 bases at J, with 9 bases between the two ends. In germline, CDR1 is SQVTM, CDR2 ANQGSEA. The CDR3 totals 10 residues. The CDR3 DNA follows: TGCAGCGTTGTTGACCATACCCAGCATTTT. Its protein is CSVVDHTQHF. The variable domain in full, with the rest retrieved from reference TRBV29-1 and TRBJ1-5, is SAVISQKPSRDICQRGTSLTIQCQVDSQVTMMFWYRQQPGQSLTLIATANQGSEATYESGFVIDKFPISRPNLTFSTLTVSNMSPEDSSIYLCSVVDHTQHFGDGTRLSIL.

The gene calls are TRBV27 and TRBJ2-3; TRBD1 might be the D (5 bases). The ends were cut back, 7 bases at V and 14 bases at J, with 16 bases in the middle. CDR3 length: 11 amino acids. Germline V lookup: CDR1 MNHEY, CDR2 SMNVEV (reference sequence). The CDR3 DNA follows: TGTGCCAGCACGGTTGTATGGGGCTCGTATTTT. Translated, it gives CASTVVWGSYF.

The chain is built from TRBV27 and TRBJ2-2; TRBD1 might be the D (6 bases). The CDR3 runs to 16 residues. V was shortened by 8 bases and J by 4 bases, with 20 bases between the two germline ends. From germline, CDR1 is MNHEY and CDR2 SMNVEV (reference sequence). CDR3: CASLTTGKGRTGELFF. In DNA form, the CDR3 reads TGTGCCAGCCTGACTACAGGGAAGGGACGCACCGGGGAGCTGTTTTTT.

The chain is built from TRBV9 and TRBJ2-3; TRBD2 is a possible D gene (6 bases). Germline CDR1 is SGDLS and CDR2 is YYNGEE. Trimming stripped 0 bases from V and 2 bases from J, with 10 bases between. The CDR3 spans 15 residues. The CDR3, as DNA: TGTGCCAGCAGCGTAGGGGGACTTCTCACAGATACGCAGTATTTT. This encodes CASSVGGLLTDTQYF.

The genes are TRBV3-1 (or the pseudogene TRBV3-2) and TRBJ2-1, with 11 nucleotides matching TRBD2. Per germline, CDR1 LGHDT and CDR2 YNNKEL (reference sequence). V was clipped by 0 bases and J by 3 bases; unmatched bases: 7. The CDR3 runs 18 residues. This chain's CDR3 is CASSQDRASGRFYNEQFF. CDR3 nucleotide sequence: TGTGCCAGCAGCCAAGATCGAGCTAGCGGGAGGTTCTACAATGAGCAGTTCTTC.

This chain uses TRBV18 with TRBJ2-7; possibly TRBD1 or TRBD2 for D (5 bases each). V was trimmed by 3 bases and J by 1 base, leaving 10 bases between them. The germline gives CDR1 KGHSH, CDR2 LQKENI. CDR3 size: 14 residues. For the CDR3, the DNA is TGTGCCAGCTCACCGGGACGTACATCCTACGAGCAGTACTTC. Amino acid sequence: CASSPGRTSYEQYF.

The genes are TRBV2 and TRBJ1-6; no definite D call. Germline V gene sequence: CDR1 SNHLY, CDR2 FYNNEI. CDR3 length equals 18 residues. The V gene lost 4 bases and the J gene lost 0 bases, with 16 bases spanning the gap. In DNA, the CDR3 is TGTGCCAGCAGTGGCCTCGCTTGGGAGAGCTCCTATAATTCACCCCTCCACTTT. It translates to CASSGLAWESSYNSPLHF.

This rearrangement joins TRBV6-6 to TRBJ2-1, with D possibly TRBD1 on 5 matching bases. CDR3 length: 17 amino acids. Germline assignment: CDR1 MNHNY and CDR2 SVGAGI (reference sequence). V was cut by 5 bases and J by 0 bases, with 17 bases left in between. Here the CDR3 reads CASSLDRPFSSYNEQFF. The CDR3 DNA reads TGTGCCAGCAGTCTTGACAGACCCTTTAGCTCCTACAATGAGCAGTTCTTC.

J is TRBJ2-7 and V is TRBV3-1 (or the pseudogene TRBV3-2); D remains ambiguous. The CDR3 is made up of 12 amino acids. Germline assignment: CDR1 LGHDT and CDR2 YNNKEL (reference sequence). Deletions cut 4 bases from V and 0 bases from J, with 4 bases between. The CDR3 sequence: CASSLFSYEQYF. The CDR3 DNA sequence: TGTGCCAGCAGCCTCTTCTCCTACGAGCAGTACTTC.

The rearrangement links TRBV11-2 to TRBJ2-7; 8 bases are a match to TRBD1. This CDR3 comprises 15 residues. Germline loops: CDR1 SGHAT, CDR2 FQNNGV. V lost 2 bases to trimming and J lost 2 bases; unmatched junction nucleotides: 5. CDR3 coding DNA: TGTGCCAGCAGCTTATCCGGACAGGGTGCCTACGAGCAGTACTTC. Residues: CASSLSGQGAYEQYF.

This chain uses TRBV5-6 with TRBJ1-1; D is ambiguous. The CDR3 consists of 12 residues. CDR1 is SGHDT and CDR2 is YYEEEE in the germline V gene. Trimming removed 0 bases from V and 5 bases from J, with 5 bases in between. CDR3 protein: CASSLVPTEAFF. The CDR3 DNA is TGTGCCAGCAGCTTGGTGCCGACTGAAGCTTTCTTT.

CDR3: CASRLQGVSNQPQHF. DNA for the CDR3: TGTGCCAGTAGGCTACAGGGGGTTAGCAATCAGCCCCAGCATTTT. The gene calls are TRBV19 and TRBJ1-5; 8 bases fit TRBD1. Germline trimming cut 6 bases from V and 0 bases from J; bases unmatched to any gene: 4. Germline loops: CDR1 LNHDA, CDR2 SQIVND (reference sequence). The CDR3 has 15 amino acids.

Here the CDR3 DNA reads TGTGCCTGGAGCCCAGGGCTGGGTGGGGCCAACGTCCTGACTTTC. Amino acids: CAWSPGLGGANVLTF. The chain is built from TRBV30 and TRBJ2-6, with D possibly TRBD1 on 5 matching bases. The germline V gene has CDR1 GTSNPN and CDR2 SVGIG (reference sequence). The CDR3 runs 15 residues. The V and J ends lost 3 bases and 3 bases respectively, with 12 bases between them.